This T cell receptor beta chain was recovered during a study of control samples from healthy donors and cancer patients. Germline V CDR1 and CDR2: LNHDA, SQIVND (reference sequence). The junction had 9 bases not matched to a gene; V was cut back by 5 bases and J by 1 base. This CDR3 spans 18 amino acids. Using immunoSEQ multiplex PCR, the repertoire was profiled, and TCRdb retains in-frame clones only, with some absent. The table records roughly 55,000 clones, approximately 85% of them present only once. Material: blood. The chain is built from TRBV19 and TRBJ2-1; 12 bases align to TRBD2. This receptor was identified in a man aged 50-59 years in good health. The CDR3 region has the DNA TGTGCCAGTAGTCCTTCGGGGCTAGCGGGAGGGTCCTACAATGAGCAGTTCTTC. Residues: CASSPSGLAGGSYNEQFF.